This TCR beta chain was profiled in a study of blood T cell repertoires in COVID-19. Study-level background: The analysed material was cDNA or gDNA that came from T cells, B-cell-depleted T cells, or PBMCs.

How the authors handled the data: Estimation of nucleated cell counts relied on the amplification of reference gene primers. Measured with immunoSEQ multiplex PCR; TCRdb has only the in-frame clones, and not every one. The V and J calls and clone size come from that table; D and trimming were worked out from the DNA. The sample has some 250,000 clones; 85% to 90% are singletons. The CDR3 spans 16 residues. Germline trimming cut 3 bases from V and 5 bases from J; bases unmatched to any gene: 10. CDR1 MNHEY and CDR2 SMNVEV come from the germline V gene (reference sequence). The TCR sequence derives from a middle-aged woman who had recovered from COVID-19. V and J are TRBV27 and TRBJ1-1, with TRBD1 identical over 9 bases. Sequenced input: peripheral blood. The CDR3 spells CASSFRPTGGETEAFF. The CDR3 bases are TGTGCCAGCAGTTTTCGTCCCACAGGGGGCGAAACTGAAGCTTTCTTT.